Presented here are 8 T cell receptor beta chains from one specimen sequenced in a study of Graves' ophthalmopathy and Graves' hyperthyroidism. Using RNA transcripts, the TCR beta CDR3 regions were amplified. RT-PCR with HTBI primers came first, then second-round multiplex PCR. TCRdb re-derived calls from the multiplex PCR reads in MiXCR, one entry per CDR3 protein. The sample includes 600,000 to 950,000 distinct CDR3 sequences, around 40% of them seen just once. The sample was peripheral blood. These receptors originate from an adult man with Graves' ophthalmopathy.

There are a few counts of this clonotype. CDR3 in DNA: TGTGCCAGCAGCCAAGGGACAGGGGGCGAGTTCTTT. The encoded protein is CASSQGTGGEFF. The V and J genes are TRBV3-1 and TRBJ1-1; 11 nucleotides agree with TRBD1. CDR1 and CDR2 (germline): LGHDT, YNNKEL (reference sequence). V was clipped by 1 base and J by 14 bases; unmatched bases: 3. The CDR3 consists of 12 residues.

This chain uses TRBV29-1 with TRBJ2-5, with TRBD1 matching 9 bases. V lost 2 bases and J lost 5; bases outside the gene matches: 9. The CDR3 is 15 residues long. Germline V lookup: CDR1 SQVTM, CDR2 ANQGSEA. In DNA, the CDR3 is TGCAGCGTTGAACCAGGACAGGGGCAGTGGGAGACCCAGTACTTC. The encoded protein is CSVEPGQGQWETQYF.

The CDR3: CASSESLAPYEQYF. CDR3 bases: TGTGCCAGCAGTGAGTCGCTAGCTCCCTACGAGCAGTACTTC. The J gene is TRBJ2-7, the V gene TRBV2; D may be TRBD2 (5 bases). This CDR3 is built from 14 residues. Germline V gene lookup returns CDR1 SNHLY and CDR2 FYNNEI. V was shortened by 3 bases and J by 2 bases, with 11 bases between the two germline ends.

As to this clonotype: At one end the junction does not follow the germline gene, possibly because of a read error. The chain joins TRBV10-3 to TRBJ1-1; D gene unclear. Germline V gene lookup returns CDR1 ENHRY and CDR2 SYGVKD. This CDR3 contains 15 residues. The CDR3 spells CASSIEESRNTEAFF. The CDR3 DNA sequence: TGTGCCAGCAGTATCGAAGAGAGCAGGAACACTGAAGCTTTCTTT.

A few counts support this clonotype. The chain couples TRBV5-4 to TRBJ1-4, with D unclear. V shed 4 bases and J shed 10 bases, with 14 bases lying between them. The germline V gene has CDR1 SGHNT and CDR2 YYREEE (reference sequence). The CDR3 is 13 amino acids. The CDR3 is CASSRSGVGKLFF. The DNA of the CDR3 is TGTGCCAGCAGCCGTTCTGGGGTGGGAAAACTGTTTTTT.

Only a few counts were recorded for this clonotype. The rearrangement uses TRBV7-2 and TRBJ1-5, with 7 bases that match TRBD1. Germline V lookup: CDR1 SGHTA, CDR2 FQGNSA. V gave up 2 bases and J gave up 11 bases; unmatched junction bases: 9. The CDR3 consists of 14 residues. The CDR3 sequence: CASSLSQGVGSQHF. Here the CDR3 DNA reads TGTGCCAGCAGCTTAAGCCAGGGGGTAGGGTCCCAGCATTTT.

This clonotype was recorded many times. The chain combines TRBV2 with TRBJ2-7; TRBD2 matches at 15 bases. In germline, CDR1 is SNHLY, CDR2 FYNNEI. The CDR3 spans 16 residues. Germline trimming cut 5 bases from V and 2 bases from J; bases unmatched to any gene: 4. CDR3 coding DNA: TGTGCCAGCAGTCTTGGACTAGCGGGGGGGACCTACGAGCAGTACTTC. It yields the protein CASSLGLAGGTYEQYF.

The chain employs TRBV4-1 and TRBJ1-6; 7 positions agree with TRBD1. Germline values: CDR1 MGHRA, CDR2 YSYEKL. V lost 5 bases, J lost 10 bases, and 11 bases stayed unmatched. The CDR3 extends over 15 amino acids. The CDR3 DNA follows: TGCGCCAGCAGCGGAAGGGACAGCTCGGACTCACCCCTCCACTTT. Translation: CASSGRDSSDSPLHF.